These 20 T cell receptor beta chains originate from one sample sequenced in a study of cytomegalovirus exposure and HLA in healthy donors. The PCR used 60 Vbeta and 13 Jbeta primers. Sequenced by immunoSEQ multiplex PCR; TCRdb stores in-frame clones only, minus some. The top ten hold about 6.3% of the sample, which has under 130,000 clones, under 85% seen once. The sequenced sample was PBMCs. These receptors all stem from a man aged 18 to 35 in good health and CMV-seronegative.

Only one count was recorded for this clone. The CDR3 here is CASSSVPDRTGYGYTF. The CDR3 coding sequence is TGTGCCAGCAGCTCGGTCCCGGACAGGACGGGCTATGGCTACACCTTC. The V and J genes are TRBV7-8 and TRBJ1-2, with 7 positions matching TRBD1. This CDR3 is 16 amino acids long. Germline assignment: CDR1 SGHVS and CDR2 FQNEAQ. V lost 4 bases and J lost 4; bases outside the gene matches: 12.

This sequence joins TRBV19 and TRBJ1-4; 12 bases agree with TRBD1. This CDR3 spans 15 amino acids. Trimming took 5 bases from V and 8 from J; bases not matched to a gene: 6. CDR1 and CDR2 (germline): LNHDA, SQIVND (reference sequence). The CDR3 coding sequence is TGTGCCAGTAGTCCCAGTGGGACAGGGGGCGAAAAACTGTTTTTT. Amino acids: CASSPSGTGGEKLFF.

This chain links TRBV27 with TRBJ1-5; tentative D call: TRBD1 (6 bases). CDR3 length equals 15 residues. In germline, CDR1 is MNHEY, CDR2 SMNVEV (reference sequence). The V gene lost 5 bases and the J gene lost 2 bases, with 13 bases spanning the gap. CDR3 region: CASSQQGLGNQPQHF. CDR3 DNA: TGTGCCAGCAGTCAACAGGGTCTCGGCAATCAGCCCCAGCATTTT.

The table lists this clone with a few counts. The V and J genes are TRBV5-6 and TRBJ2-7; D may be TRBD1 (7 bases). V was trimmed by 4 bases and J by 1 base, leaving 18 bases between them. CDR1 is SGHDT, CDR2 YYEEEE, per germline. The CDR3 is 16 amino acids. CDR3 nucleotide sequence: TGTGCCAGCAGCGGCCACTTCTCAGGGGGGTCCTACGAGCAGTACTTC. Translated: CASSGHFSGGSYEQYF.

This chain connects TRBV6-6 to TRBJ1-1; D possibly corresponds to TRBD1 (5 bases). The germline V gene encodes CDR1 MNHNY and CDR2 SVGAGI (reference sequence). There are 13 residues in the CDR3. The V gene lost 3 bases and the J gene lost 1 base, with 6 bases spanning the gap. Here the CDR3 DNA reads TGTGCCAGCAGTTATGGACAGAACACTGAAGCTTTCTTT. Translating it yields CASSYGQNTEAFF.

This clone appeared a single time. The CDR3 carries no conserved terminal phenylalanine or tryptophan, so it likely arises from a read error. Because the CDR3's place on the DNA is in doubt, the DNA is left out and the CDR3 is given as listed by TCRdb. The rearrangement links TRBV6-4 to TRBJ2-3; the table calls TRBD2, which could not be checked here. The CDR3 extends over 12 residues, inclusive of both ends. Per germline, CDR1 MRHNA and CDR2 SNTAGT. CDR3 sequence reads: CASSETGLAGRR.

This chain connects TRBV7-2 to TRBJ2-7, with D possibly TRBD1 on 5 matching bases. The CDR3 is 15 residues long. CDR1 and CDR2 (germline): SGHTA, FQGNSA. The ends were cut back, 4 bases at V and 2 bases at J, with 15 bases in the middle. The CDR3 region has the DNA TGTGCCAGCAGCTCACAGGTGGGTGGGACCTACGAGCAGTACTTC. Encoded protein: CASSSQVGGTYEQYF.

The rearrangement joins TRBV5-1 to TRBJ1-2; TRBD1 might be the D (6 bases). The CDR3 covers 15 residues. Germline CDR1 is SGHRS and CDR2 is YFSETQ. V lost 1 base, J lost 8 bases, and 18 bases lay in between. The CDR3 bases are TGCGCCAGCAGCTTGAATGTGAGGACAGAAATGGGCTACACCTTC. Translation: CASSLNVRTEMGYTF.

The chain recombines TRBV5-6 with TRBJ2-3; 7 bases align to TRBD1. The V gene end was trimmed by 1 base and the J gene end by 4 bases; junction bases not matched to a gene: 3. Germline V gives CDR1 SGHDT, CDR2 YYEEEE. The CDR3 loop spans 14 amino acids. CDR3 sequence: CASSLRTGADTQYF. The CDR3 DNA follows: TGTGCCAGCAGCTTGCGAACAGGGGCAGATACGCAGTATTTT.

This clone was recorded only once. This sequence joins TRBV5-1 and TRBJ1-1; D perhaps matches TRBD1 (5 bases). Trimming took 2 bases from V and 3 from J, leaving 14 bases between them. Germline CDR1 reads SGHRS; CDR2 reads YFSETQ. This CDR3 has 15 amino acids. The CDR3 is CASSFSNPRDTEAFF. The CDR3 DNA reads as TGCGCCAGCAGCTTTTCAAACCCCAGGGACACTGAAGCTTTCTTT.

The rearrangement joins TRBV11-3 to TRBJ2-7; D is perhaps TRBD1 (7 bases). CDR3 size: 15 residues. V lost 5 bases and J 5 bases, leaving 19 bases between the germline ends. CDR1 is SGHNT and CDR2 is YENEEA in the germline V gene. The CDR3 DNA reads as TGTGCCAGCAGCCCAGGGGGGACAGAGACCCACGAGCAGTACTTC. Residues: CASSPGGTETHEQYF.

Worth noting for this clone: Compared with germline, one end of the junction differs, possibly owing to a read error. The rearrangement joins TRBV5-6 to TRBJ1-1, with a tentative D call TRBD1 (6 bases). Germline V gene lookup returns CDR1 SGHDT and CDR2 YYEEEE. The CDR3 extends over 14 amino acids. CDR3 in DNA: TGTGCCAGCAGCTTGGAGGGGGGGAACACTGAAGCTTTTTTT. Residues: CASSLEGGNTEAFF.

This chain links TRBV9 with TRBJ2-7, with TRBD2 matching 9 bases. This CDR3 is built from 19 residues. CDR1 SGDLS and CDR2 YYNGEE come from the germline V gene. Trimming cost V 0 bases and J 2 bases; bases outside gene matches: 15. The CDR3 DNA is TGTGCCAGCAGCGTAGAACCCGGTTTTAGCGGGAGCCGAACCTACGAGCAGTACTTC. Its translation: CASSVEPGFSGSRTYEQYF. The variable domain in full, completed from reference TRBV9 and TRBJ2-7, reads DSGVTQTPKHLITATGQRVTLRCSPRSGDLSVYWYQQSLDQGLQFLIQYYNGEERAKGNILERFSAQQFPDLHSELNLSSLELGDSALYFCASSVEPGFSGSRTYEQYFGPGTRLTVT.

This clone was observed a handful of times. This rearrangement joins TRBV27 to TRBJ1-6; 7 nucleotides line up with TRBD1. This CDR3 contains 14 residues. Germline V gene sequence: CDR1 MNHEY, CDR2 SMNVEV (reference sequence). J gave up 8 bases and V 7 bases, and 8 bases lay outside the gene matches. The CDR3 sequence: CASTAGTEYSPLHF. The CDR3 coding sequence is TGTGCCAGCACCGCGGGGACAGAGTATTCACCCCTCCACTTT.

The genes are TRBV7-3 and TRBJ2-2; tentative D call: TRBD2 (6 bases). Trimming shortened V by 1 base and J by 2 bases, and 11 bases separated the two germline ends. CDR1 and CDR2 from the germline V gene are SGHTA and FQGTGA. The CDR3 extends over 16 amino acids. The CDR3 sequence is CASSLNAGRNTGELFF. The CDR3 bases are TGTGCCAGCAGCTTAAATGCGGGACGTAACACCGGGGAGCTGTTTTTT.

The chain has TRBV9 and TRBJ1-3; D might be TRBD1 (5 bases). Germline V gene lookup returns CDR1 SGDLS and CDR2 YYNGEE. There are 16 residues in the CDR3. Trimming pared 2 bases from V and 0 bases from J, leaving 12 bases between. The CDR3: CASSVRGTTSGNTIYF. For the CDR3, the DNA is TGTGCCAGCAGCGTCCGGGGGACCACCTCTGGAAACACCATATATTTT. The full variable domain, its missing parts supplied by reference TRBV9 and TRBJ1-3, is DSGVTQTPKHLITATGQRVTLRCSPRSGDLSVYWYQQSLDQGLQFLIQYYNGEERAKGNILERFSAQQFPDLHSELNLSSLELGDSALYFCASSVRGTTSGNTIYFGEGSWLTVV.

The chain uses TRBV6-1 and TRBJ1-4, with TRBD1 as a possible D gene (6 bases). Trimming removed 5 bases at V and 8 bases at J, with 18 bases between. CDR3 length: 15 residues. Germline V gene data show CDR1 as MNHNS and CDR2 as SASEGT. This CDR3 reads CASSLRGTTREKLFF. CDR3 nucleotides: TGTGCCAGCAGTCTTAGGGGGACAACAAGGGAAAAACTGTTTTTT.

This clone was observed a handful of times. Its ends do not fully match the called genes, so a read error is possible. This sequence joins TRBV7-7 and TRBJ2-1; maybe TRBD2 (6 bases). The CDR3 totals 15 residues. Germline values: CDR1 SSHAT, CDR2 FNYEAQ (reference sequence). DNA for the CDR3: TGTGCTAGCAGCGTCGGGACTGGAGTCTACAATGAGCAGTTCTTC. Protein sequence: CASSVGTGVYNEQFF.

This chain links TRBV5-6 with TRBJ2-2, with 12 positions matching TRBD2. The CDR3 is made up of 16 amino acids. With V trimmed by 0 bases and J by 7 bases, 4 bases remained unmatched. CDR1 is SGHDT, CDR2 YYEEEE, per germline. The CDR3 region has the DNA TGTGCCAGCAGCTTGGAACTAGCGGGAGGAAACGGGGAGCTGTTTTTT. Its protein product is CASSLELAGGNGELFF.

CDR3 sequence reads: CASSLSFGDGYTF. The CDR3 DNA reads as TGCGCCAGCAGCCTCTCCTTCGGGGATGGCTACACCTTC. The V and J genes are TRBV4-3 and TRBJ1-2; no firm D call. V was clipped by 4 bases and J by 6 bases, with 12 bases between them. Germline-derived CDR1 and CDR2 are LGHNA and YSLEER. CDR3 length: 13 residues.